The clone carrying this T cell receptor beta chain was seen a handful of times. Its target is not known. The CDR3 end falls 3 residues outside the read, so it is completed with the germline J gene. Patients had low serum IgG, IgA and/or IgM and specific antibody deficiency. Caucasian heritage predominated among both patients and controls. CVID subjects had received replacement immunoglobulin for at least one year. No CVID subject was ill or on immunomodulatory drugs when sampled. The sample belongs to a study of T cell clonality in common variable immunodeficiency. Findings of the study overall: Reportedly, TCR beta sequences from common variable immunodeficiency showed fewer deletions and N-nucleotide insertions.

This CDR3 has 13 residues. The germline V gene has CDR1 SEHNR and CDR2 FQNEAQ (reference sequence). Profiled with immunoSEQ multiplex PCR; TCRdb holds only in-frame clones, not every one. The repertoire shows about 25,000 clones, none seen only once; the top ten take 4%. This TCR was sampled from a human donor with common variable immunodeficiency. Sequencing used peripheral blood mononuclear cells. The chain recombines TRBV7-9 with TRBJ1-1, with D hard to call. CDR3: CASSLLDQTQAFF. CDR3 bases read: TGTGCCAGCAGCTTACTCGACCAGACACAA.